Listed here is a single T cell receptor beta chain. Other DNA sequences within the sample encode an identical CDR3. This sample stems from a study of radiation and T cells in renal cell carcinoma. Here immunoSEQ multiplex PCR was the method, and the copy in TCRdb shows in-frame clones only, minus some. Here the sample spans under 100,000 clones, 75% to 85% being singletons. Time point specified: blood 4 weeks post-SBRT, at nephrectomy. Treatment in this sample: 15 Gy SBRT to primary tumor, nephrectomy 4 weeks later. Material: blood, obtained from a patient whose treatment included radiotherapy and nephrectomy. The TCR comes from a man aged 60-69 years with renal cell carcinoma.

The CDR3 loop reads CASRIQGRGTDTQYF. The CDR3 region has the DNA TGTGCCAGCAGGATACAGGGGCGGGGTACAGATACGCAGTATTTT. This sequence joins TRBV6-6 and TRBJ2-3; D perhaps matches TRBD1 (7 bases). V lost 6 bases, J lost 3 bases, and 16 bases lay in between. Germline V lookup: CDR1 MNHNY, CDR2 SVGAGI (reference sequence). This CDR3 comprises 15 residues.